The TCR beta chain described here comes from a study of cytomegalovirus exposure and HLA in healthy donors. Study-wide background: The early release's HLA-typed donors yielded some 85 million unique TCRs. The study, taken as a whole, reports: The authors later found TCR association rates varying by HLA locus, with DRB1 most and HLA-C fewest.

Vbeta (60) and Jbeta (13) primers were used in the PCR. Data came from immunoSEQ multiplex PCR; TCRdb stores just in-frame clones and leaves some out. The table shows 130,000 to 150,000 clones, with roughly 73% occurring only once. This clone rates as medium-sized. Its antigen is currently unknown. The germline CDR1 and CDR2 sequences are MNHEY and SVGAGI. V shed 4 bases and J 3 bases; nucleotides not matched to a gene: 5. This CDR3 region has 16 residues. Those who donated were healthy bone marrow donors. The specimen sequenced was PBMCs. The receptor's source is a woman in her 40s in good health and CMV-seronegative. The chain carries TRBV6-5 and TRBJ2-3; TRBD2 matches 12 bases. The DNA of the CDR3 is TGTGCCAGCAGTTCCGGACTAGCGGGGATAACAGATACGCAGTATTTT. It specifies CASSSGLAGITDTQYF.